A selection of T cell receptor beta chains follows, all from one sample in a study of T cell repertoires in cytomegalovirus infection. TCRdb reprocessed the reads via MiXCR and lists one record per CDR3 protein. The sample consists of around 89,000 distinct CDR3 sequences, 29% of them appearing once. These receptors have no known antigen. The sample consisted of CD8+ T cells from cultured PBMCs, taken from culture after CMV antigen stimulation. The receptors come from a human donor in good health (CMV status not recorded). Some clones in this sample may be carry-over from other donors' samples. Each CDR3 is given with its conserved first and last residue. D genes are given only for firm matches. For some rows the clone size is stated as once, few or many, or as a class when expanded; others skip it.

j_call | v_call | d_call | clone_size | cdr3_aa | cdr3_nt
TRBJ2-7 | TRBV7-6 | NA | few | CASSQLPEVAYEQYF | TGTGCCAGCAGCCAGCTGCCAGAAGTGGCCTACGAGCAGTACTTC
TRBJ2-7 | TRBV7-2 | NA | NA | CASSLPGGTYEQYF | TGTGCCAGCAGCTTACCTGGGGGGACCTACGAGCAGTACTTC
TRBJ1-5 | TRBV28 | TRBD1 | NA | CASSTDRGSNQPQHF | TGTGCCAGCAGTACTGACAGGGGTAGCAATCAGCCCCAGCATTTT
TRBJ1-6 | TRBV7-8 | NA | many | CASSSSPGSPLHF | TGTGCCAGCAGCTCCTCTCCGGGGTCACCCCTCCACTTT
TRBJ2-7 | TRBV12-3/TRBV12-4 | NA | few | CASSSQVAGRFAEQYF | TGTGCCAGCAGTTCCCAGGTTGCAGGGAGATTCGCCGAGCAGTACTTC
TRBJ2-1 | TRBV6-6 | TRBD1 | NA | CASSYSWDRYNEQFF | TGTGCCAGCAGTTACTCGTGGGACAGGTACAATGAGCAGTTCTTC
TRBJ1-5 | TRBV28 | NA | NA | CASNRPTLLSAQHF | TGTGCCAGCAACCGACCGACCCTTCTATCAGCCCAGCATTTT
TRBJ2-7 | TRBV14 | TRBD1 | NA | CASSQAAGTGYEQYF | TGTGCCAGCAGCCAAGCGGCCGGGACAGGCTACGAGCAGTACTTC
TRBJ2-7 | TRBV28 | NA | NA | CASSHYDSYEQYF | TGTGCCAGCAGTCATTATGACTCCTACGAGCAGTACTTC
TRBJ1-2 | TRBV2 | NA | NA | CASSDTGGRNYGYTF | TGTGCCAGCAGCGACACTGGGGGGCGAAACTATGGCTACACCTTC
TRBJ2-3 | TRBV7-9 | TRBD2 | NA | CASSTRTSDFTDTQYF | TGTGCCAGCTCAACTCGAACTAGCGACTTCACAGATACGCAGTATTTT
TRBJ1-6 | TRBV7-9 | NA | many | CASSLDVSFNSPLHF | TGTGCCAGCAGCTTAGACGTCAGTTTTAATTCACCCCTCCACTTT
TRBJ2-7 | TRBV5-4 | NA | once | CASSLEGPSSYEQYF | TGTGCCAGCAGCTTGGAGGGTCCTAGCTCCTACGAGCAGTACTTC
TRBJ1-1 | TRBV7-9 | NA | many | CASSSRGDTEAFF | TGTGCCAGCAGCTCGAGGGGTGACACTGAAGCTTTCTTT
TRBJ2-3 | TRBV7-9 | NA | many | CASSQYQRTPTDTQYF | TGTGCCAGCAGTCAATATCAGCGGACCCCCACAGATACGCAGTATTTT
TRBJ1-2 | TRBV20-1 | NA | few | CSASRDFASIGGYTF | TGCAGTGCTAGCCGGGACTTCGCCTCAATTGGGGGCTACACCTTC
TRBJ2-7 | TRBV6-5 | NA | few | CASSYSGINEQYF | TGTGCCAGCAGTTACTCGGGCATTAACGAGCAGTACTTC
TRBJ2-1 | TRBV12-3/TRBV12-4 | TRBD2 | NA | CASSLAGVTYNEQFF | TGTGCCAGCAGTCTAGCGGGGGTGACCTACAATGAGCAGTTCTTC
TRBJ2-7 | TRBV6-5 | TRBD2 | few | CASSYSGTSGDPYEQYF | TGTGCCAGCAGTTACTCAGGGACTAGCGGGGACCCCTACGAGCAGTACTTC
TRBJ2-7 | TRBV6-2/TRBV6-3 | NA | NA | CASSYPSERLYGEQYF | TGTGCCAGCAGTTACCCCTCAGAGAGACTATACGGCGAGCAGTACTTC
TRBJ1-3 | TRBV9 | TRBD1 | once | CASSPGTGSGNTIYF | TGTGCCAGCAGCCCTGGGACAGGCTCTGGAAACACCATATATTTT
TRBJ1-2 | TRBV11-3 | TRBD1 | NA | CASRKEGQLYGYTF | TGTGCCAGCAGAAAGGAGGGACAGCTCTATGGCTACACCTTC
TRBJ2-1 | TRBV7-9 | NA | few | CASSSGVGAPNEQFF | TGTGCCAGCAGCTCGGGAGTAGGGGCGCCCAATGAGCAGTTCTTC
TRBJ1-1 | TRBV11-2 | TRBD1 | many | CASSFSETGGEGAFF | TGTGCCAGCAGCTTTAGTGAAACAGGGGGCGAAGGAGCTTTCTTT
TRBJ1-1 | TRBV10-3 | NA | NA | CAISESAFANTEAFF | TGTGCCATCAGTGAGTCCGCCTTTGCCAACACTGAAGCTTTCTTT
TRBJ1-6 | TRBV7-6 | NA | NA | CASSLAPDPRPLHF | TGTGCCAGCAGCTTAGCGCCGGACCCTCGGCCCCTCCACTTT
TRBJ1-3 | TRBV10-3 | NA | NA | CAISESLNLGAGNTIYF | TGTGCCATCAGTGAGTCTCTGAATTTGGGGGCTGGAAACACCATATATTTT
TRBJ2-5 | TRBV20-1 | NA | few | CSARDRVPDETQYF | TGCAGTGCTAGAGACCGGGTACCCGACGAGACCCAGTACTTC
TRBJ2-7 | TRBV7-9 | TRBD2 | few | CASSPPLAGSSYEQYF | TGTGCCAGCAGCCCACCCTTAGCGGGGAGCTCCTACGAGCAGTACTTC
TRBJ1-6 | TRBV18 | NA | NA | CASSPRDLDNSPLHF | TGTGCCAGCTCACCAAGGGACCTAGATAATTCACCCCTCCACTTT
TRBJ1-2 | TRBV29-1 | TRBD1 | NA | CSVDGDRGYGYTF | TGCAGCGTTGATGGGGACAGGGGGTATGGCTACACCTTC
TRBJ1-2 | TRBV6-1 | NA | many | CASSESRQATF | TGTGCCAGCAGTGAATCGAGACAGGCTACCTTC
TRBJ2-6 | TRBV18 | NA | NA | CATRPSGANVLTF | TGTGCCACACGTCCCTCTGGGGCCAACGTCCTGACTTTC
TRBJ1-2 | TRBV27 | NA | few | CASSLKWGPYGYTF | TGTGCCAGCAGTTTAAAGTGGGGCCCCTATGGCTACACCTTC
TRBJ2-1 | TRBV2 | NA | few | CASSERLHNEQFF | TGTGCCAGCAGTGAAAGACTGCACAATGAGCAGTTCTTC
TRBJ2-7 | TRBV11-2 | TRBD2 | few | CASSLESSGGLNEQYF | TGTGCCAGCAGCTTAGAATCTAGCGGGGGGTTAAACGAGCAGTACTTC
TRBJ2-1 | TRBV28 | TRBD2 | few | CASSFVFERGESNEQFF | TGTGCCAGCAGTTTCGTGTTTGAGCGGGGGGAGTCCAATGAGCAGTTCTTC
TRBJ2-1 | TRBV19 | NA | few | CASSMVASYNEQFF | TGTGCCAGTAGTATGGTAGCCTCCTACAATGAGCAGTTCTTC
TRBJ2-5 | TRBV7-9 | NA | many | CASSLASTGATQYF | TGTGCCAGCAGCTTAGCGTCGACTGGAGCGACCCAGTACTTC
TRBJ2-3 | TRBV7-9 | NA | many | CASSLVRDTDTQYF | TGTGCCAGCAGCTTAGTAAGGGACACAGATACGCAGTATTTT
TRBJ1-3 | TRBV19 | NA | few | CASKVASGNTIYF | TGTGCCAGTAAGGTAGCCTCTGGAAACACCATATATTTT
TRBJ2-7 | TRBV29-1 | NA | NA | CSVEEPQGGNYEQYF | TGCAGCGTTGAAGAACCGCAGGGGGGCAACTACGAGCAGTACTTC
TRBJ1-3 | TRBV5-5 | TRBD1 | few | CASSSDRGTGNTIYF | TGTGCCAGCAGCTCCGACAGGGGAACTGGAAACACCATATATTTT
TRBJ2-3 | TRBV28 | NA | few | CASSFDQYTDTQYF | TGTGCCAGCAGTTTTGACCAATACACAGATACGCAGTATTTT
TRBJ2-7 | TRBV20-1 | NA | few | CSASVGGREQYF | TGCAGTGCTTCCGTCGGGGGGCGGGAGCAGTACTTC
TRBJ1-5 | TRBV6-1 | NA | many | CASSEASGAFNQPQHF | TGTGCCAGCAGTGAAGCTTCAGGGGCGTTCAATCAGCCCCAGCATTTT
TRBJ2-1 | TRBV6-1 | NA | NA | CASSEARENNEQFF | TGTGCCAGCAGTGAAGCAAGGGAGAACAATGAGCAGTTCTTC
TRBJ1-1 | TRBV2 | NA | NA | CASKENTEAFF | TGTGCCAGCAAAGAGAACACTGAAGCTTTCTTT
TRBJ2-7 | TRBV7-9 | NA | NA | CASSLSGSDPYEQYF | TGTGCCAGCAGCTTGAGCGGGTCCGACCCTTACGAGCAGTACTTC
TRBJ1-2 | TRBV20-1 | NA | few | CSARDVVRGFAGYTF | TGCAGTGCTAGAGATGTTGTCAGGGGATTTGCTGGCTACACCTTC
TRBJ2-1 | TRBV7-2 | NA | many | CASSFGGGMNEQFF | TGTGCCAGCAGCTTTGGGGGGGGCATGAATGAGCAGTTCTTC
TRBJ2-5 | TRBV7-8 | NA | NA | CASSLLGGSETQYF | TGTGCCAGCAGCTTATTAGGGGGGTCAGAGACCCAGTACTTC
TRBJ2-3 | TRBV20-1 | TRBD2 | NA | CSARDSGGAVNTQYF | TGCAGTGCTAGAGATAGCGGGGGGGCCGTGAATACGCAGTATTTT
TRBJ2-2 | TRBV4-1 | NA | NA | CASSQALNTGELFF | TGCGCCAGCAGCCAAGCTCTTAACACCGGGGAGCTGTTTTTT
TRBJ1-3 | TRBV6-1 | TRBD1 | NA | CASSPTGGAGTIYF | TGTGCCAGCAGTCCAACAGGGGGTGCGGGCACCATATATTTT
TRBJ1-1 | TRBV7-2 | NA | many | CASSSATGSTTEAFF | TGTGCCAGCAGCTCTGCGACGGGGAGCACCACTGAAGCTTTCTTT